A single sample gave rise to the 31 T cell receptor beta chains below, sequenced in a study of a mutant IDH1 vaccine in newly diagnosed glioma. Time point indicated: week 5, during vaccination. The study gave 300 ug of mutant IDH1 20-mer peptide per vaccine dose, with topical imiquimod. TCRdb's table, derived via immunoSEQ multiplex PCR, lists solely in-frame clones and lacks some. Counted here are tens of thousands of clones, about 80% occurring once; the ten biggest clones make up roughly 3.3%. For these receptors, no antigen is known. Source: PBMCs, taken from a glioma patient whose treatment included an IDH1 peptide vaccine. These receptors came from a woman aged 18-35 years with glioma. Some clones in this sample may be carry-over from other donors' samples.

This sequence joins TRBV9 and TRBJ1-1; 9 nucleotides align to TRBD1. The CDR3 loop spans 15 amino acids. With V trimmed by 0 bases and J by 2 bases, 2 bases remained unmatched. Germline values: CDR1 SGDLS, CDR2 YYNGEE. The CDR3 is CASSVGGQGNTEAFF. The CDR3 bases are TGTGCCAGCAGCGTAGGGGGACAGGGAAACACTGAAGCTTTCTTT. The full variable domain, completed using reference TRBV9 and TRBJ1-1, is DSGVTQTPKHLITATGQRVTLRCSPRSGDLSVYWYQQSLDQGLQFLIQYYNGEERAKGNILERFSAQQFPDLHSELNLSSLELGDSALYFCASSVGGQGNTEAFFGQGTRLTVV.

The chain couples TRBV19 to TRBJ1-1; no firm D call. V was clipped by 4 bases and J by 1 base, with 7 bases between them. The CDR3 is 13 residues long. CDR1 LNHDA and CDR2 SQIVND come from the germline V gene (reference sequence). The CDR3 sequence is CASSKVQNTEAFF. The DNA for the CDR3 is TGTGCCAGTAGTAAGGTCCAGAACACTGAAGCTTTCTTT. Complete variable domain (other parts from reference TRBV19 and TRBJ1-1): DGGITQSPKYLFRKEGQNVTLSCEQNLNHDAMYWYRQDPGQGLRLIYYSQIVNDFQKGDIAEGYSVSREKKESFPLTVTSAQKNPTAFYLCASSKVQNTEAFFGQGTRLTVV.

The CDR3 here is CASSSPGPEQYF. Written as DNA, the CDR3 is TGTGCCAGTAGCTCGCCGGGGCCCGAGCAGTACTTC. This sequence joins TRBV19 and TRBJ2-7; the D gene could be TRBD1 or TRBD2 (5 bases each). Germline V gene lookup returns CDR1 LNHDA and CDR2 SQIVND (reference sequence). Trimming pared 6 bases from V and 6 bases from J, leaving 12 bases between. The CDR3 covers 12 residues.

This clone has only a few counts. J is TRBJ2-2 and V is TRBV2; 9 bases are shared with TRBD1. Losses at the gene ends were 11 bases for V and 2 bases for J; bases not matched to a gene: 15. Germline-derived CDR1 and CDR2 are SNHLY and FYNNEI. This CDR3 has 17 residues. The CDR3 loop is CASSLVAGQGNTGELFF. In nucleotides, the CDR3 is TGTGCCTCTTCCTTAGTGGCGGGACAGGGTAACACCGGGGAGCTGTTTTTT. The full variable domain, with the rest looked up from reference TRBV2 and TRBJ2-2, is EPEVTQTPSHQVTQMGQEVILRCVPISNHLYFYWYRQILGQKVEFLVSFYNNEISEKSEIFDDQFSVERPDGSNFTLKIRSTKLEDSAMYFCASSLVAGQGNTGELFFGEGSRLTVL.

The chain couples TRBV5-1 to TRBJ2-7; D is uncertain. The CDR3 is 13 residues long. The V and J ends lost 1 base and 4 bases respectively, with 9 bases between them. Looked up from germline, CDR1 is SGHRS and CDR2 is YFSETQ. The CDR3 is CASSLNPLYEQYF. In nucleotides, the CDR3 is TGCGCCAGCAGCTTGAACCCTTTATACGAGCAGTACTTC. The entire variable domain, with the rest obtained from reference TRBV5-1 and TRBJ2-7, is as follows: KAGVTQTPRYLIKTRGQQVTLSCSPISGHRSVSWYQQTPGQGLQFLFEYFSETQRNKGNFPGRFSGRQFSNSRSEMNVSTLELGDSALYLCASSLNPLYEQYFGPGTRLTVT.

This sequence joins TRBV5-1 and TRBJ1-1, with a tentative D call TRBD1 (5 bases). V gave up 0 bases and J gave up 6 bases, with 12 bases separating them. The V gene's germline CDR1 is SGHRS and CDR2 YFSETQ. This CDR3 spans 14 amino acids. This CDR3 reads CASSLGQIYAEAFF. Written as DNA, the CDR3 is TGCGCCAGCAGCTTGGGACAGATATACGCTGAAGCTTTCTTT.

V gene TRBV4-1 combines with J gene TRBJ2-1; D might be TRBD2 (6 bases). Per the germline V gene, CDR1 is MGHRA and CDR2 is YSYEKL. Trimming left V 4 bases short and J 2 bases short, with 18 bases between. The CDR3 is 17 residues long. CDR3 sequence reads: CASSLTGGAVTYNEQFF. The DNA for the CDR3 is TGCGCCAGCAGCCTCACAGGAGGGGCGGTAACCTACAATGAGCAGTTCTTC.

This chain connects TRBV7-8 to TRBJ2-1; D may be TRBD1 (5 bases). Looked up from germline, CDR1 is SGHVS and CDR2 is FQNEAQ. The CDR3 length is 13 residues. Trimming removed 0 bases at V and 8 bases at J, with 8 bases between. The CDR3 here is CASSLAVGDEQFF. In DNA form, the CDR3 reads TGTGCCAGCAGCTTAGCGGTAGGGGATGAGCAGTTCTTC.

The CDR3 loop reads CASSSTGGSYGYTF. The DNA for the CDR3 is TGTGCCAGCAGTTCTACGGGGGGGTCCTATGGCTACACCTTC. The rearrangement links TRBV27 to TRBJ1-2; maybe TRBD1 (5 bases). V was pared by 4 bases and J by 4 bases, with 13 bases between. The CDR3 spans 14 residues. CDR1 and CDR2 (germline): MNHEY, SMNVEV (reference sequence).

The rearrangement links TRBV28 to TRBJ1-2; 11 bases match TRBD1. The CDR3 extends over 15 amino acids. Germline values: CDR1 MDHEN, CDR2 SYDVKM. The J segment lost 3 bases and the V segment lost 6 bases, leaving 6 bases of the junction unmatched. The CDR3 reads CASSTGQGAYYGYTF. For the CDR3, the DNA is TGTGCCAGCAGCACAGGACAGGGGGCATACTATGGCTACACCTTC.

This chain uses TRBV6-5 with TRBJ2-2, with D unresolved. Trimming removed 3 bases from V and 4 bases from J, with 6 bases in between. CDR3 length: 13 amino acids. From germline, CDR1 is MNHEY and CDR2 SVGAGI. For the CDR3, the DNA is TGTGCCAGCAGTTATTCCGGCACCGGGGAGCTGTTTTTT. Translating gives CASSYSGTGELFF.

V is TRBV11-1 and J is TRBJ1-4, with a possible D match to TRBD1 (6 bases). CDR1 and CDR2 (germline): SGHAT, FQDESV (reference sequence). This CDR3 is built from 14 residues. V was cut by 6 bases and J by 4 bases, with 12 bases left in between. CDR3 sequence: CASSRGQINEKLFF. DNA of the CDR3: TGTGCCAGCAGTCGCGGACAGATTAATGAAAAACTGTTTTTT. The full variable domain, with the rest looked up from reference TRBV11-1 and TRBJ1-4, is EAEVAQSPRYKITEKSQAVAFWCDPISGHATLYWYRQILGQGPELLVQFQDESVVDDSQLPKDRFSAERLKGVDSTLKIQPAELGDSAMYLCASSRGQINEKLFFGSGTQLSVL.

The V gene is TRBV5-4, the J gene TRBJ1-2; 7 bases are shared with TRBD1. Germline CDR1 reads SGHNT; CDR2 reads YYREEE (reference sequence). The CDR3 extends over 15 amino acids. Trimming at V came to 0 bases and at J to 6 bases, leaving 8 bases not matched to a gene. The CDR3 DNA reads TGTGCCAGCAGCTTGGCCCCTAGGGGGCAGGATGGCTACACCTTC. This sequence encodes CASSLAPRGQDGYTF.

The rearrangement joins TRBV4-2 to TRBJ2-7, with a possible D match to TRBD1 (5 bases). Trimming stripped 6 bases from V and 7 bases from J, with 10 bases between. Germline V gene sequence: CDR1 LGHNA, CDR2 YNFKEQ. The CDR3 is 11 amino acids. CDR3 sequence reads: CASSYSGEQYF. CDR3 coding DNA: TGTGCCAGCAGTTACTCAGGGGAGCAGTACTTC.

This CDR3 is CASSPITYGETQYF. The CDR3 DNA follows: TGCGCCAGCAGCCCCATAACATACGGGGAGACCCAGTACTTC. The chain combines TRBV5-1 with TRBJ2-5; D is undetermined. This CDR3 has 14 residues. Trimming removed 4 bases from V and 5 bases from J, with 15 bases in between. Germline CDR1 reads SGHRS; CDR2 reads YFSETQ.

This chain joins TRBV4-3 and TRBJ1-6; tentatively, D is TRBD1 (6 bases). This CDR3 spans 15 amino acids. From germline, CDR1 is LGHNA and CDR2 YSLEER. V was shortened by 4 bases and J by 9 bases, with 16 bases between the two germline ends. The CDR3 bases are TGCGCCAGCAGCCTCATAACTGGCAGGGGTTCACCCCTCCACTTT. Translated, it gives CASSLITGRGSPLHF.

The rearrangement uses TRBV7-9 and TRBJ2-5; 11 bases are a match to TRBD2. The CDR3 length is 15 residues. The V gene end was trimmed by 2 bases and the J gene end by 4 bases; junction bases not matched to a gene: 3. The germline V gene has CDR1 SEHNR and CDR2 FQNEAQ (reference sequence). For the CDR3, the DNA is TGTGCCAGCAGCTTACGGCTAGCGGGGGGAGAGACCCAGTACTTC. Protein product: CASSLRLAGGETQYF.

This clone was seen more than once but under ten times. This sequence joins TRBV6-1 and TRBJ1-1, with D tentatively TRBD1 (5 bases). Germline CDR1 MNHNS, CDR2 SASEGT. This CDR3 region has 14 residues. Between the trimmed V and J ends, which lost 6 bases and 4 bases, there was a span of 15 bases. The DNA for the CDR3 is TGTGCCAGCAGGGAGGGGAACGTAGGCACTGAAGCTTTCTTT. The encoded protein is CASREGNVGTEAFF.

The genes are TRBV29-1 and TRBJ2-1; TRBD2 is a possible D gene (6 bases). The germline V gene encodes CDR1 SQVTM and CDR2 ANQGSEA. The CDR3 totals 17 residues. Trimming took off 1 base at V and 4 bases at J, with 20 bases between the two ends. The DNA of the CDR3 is TGCAGCGTTGAAGCGGTGACGGGAGTCCGGGTTTACAATGAGCAGTTCTTC. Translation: CSVEAVTGVRVYNEQFF.

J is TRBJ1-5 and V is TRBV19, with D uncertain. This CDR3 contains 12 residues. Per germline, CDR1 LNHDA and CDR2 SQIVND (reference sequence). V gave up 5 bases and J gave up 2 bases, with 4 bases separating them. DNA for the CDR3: TGTGCCAGTAGTGAAGGCAATCAGCCCCAGCATTTT. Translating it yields CASSEGNQPQHF.

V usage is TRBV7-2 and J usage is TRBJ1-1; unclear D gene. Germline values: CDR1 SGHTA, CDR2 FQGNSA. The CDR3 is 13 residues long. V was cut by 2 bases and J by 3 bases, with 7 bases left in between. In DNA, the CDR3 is TGTGCCAGCAGCTTAAGGGTCTACACTGAAGCTTTCTTT. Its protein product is CASSLRVYTEAFF.

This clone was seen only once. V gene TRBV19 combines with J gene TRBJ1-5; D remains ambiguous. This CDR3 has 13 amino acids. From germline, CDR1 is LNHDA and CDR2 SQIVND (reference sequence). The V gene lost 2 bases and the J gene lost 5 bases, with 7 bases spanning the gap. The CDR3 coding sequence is TGTGCCAGTAGTATAAAGAGGGATCAGCCCCAGCATTTT. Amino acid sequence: CASSIKRDQPQHF.

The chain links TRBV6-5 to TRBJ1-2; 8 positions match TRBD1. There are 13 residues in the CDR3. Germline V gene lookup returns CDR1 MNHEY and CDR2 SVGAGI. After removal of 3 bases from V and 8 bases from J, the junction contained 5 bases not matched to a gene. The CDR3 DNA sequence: TGTGCCAGCAGTTATTCAGGGGGCCAGGGCTACACCTTC. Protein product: CASSYSGGQGYTF.

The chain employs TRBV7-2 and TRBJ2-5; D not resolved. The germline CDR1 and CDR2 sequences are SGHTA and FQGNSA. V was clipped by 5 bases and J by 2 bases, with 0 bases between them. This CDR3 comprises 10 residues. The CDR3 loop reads CASSQETQYF. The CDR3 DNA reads TGTGCCAGCAGCCAAGAGACCCAGTACTTC.

CDR3 nucleotides: TGTGCCAGCAGCTTGGGACAGGGGGGAAACACCATATATTTT. Translation: CASSLGQGGNTIYF. The chain employs TRBV5-6 and TRBJ1-3; 8 bases line up with TRBD1. With 0 bases clipped from V and 4 bases from J, the junction kept 0 bases outside the gene matches. This CDR3 has 14 residues. Germline V gene lookup returns CDR1 SGHDT and CDR2 YYEEEE.

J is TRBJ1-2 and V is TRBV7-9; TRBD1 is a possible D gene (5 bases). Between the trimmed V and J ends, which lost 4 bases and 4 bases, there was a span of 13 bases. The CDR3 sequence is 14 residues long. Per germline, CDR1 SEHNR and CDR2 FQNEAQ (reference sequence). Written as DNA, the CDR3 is TGTGCCAGCAGCTCCGAGGGGCTCGTCTATGGCTACACCTTC. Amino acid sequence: CASSSEGLVYGYTF.

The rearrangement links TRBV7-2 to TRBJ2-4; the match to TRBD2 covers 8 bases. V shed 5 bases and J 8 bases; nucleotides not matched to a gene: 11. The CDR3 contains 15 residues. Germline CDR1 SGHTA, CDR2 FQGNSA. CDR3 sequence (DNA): TGTGCCAGCAGCCCGTTGGGGACTAGTGGACACATTCAGTACTTC. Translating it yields CASSPLGTSGHIQYF.

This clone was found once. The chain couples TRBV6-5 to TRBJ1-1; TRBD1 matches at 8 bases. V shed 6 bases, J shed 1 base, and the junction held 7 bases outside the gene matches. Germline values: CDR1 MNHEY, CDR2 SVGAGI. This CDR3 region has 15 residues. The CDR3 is CASRPDRATNTEAFF. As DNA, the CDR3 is TGTGCCAGCAGGCCGGACAGGGCGACGAACACTGAAGCTTTCTTT.

This chain's CDR3 is CASSLDRGNYGYTF. DNA of the CDR3: TGTGCCAGCAGCTTAGACAGGGGCAACTATGGCTACACCTTC. The J gene is TRBJ1-2, the V gene TRBV13; 7 positions match TRBD1. Trimming cost V 1 base and J 2 bases; bases outside gene matches: 1. This CDR3 has 14 residues. CDR1 and CDR2 from the germline V gene are PRHDT and FYEKMQ (reference sequence).

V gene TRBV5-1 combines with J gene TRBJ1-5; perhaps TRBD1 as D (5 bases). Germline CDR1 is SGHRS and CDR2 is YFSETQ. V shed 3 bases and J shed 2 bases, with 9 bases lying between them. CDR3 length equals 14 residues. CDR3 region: CASSSGLGNQPQHF. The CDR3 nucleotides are TGCGCCAGCAGCTCGGGGCTCGGCAATCAGCCCCAGCATTTT.

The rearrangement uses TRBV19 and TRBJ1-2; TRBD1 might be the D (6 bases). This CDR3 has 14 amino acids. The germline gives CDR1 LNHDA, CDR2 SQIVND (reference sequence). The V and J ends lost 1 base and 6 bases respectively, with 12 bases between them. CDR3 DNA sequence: TGTGCCAGTAGTATAGTAGCGGGGGCGAATGGCTACACCTTC. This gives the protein CASSIVAGANGYTF.